The 20 T cell receptor beta chains listed next were all sequenced from one sample in a study of blood T cell repertoires in COVID-19. Profiled with immunoSEQ multiplex PCR; TCRdb holds only in-frame clones, not every one. This sample has approximately 45,000 clones, with approximately 86% found just once. Sequencing was performed on peripheral blood. The origin of the receptors is a woman aged 80 or over with acute or convalescent COVID-19.

In its sample, this clone was seen once. This sequence joins TRBV6-5 and TRBJ1-3; 7 nucleotides align to TRBD1. Germline values: CDR1 MNHEY, CDR2 SVGAGI. The V segment lost 9 bases and the J segment 4 bases; nucleotides outside the gene matches: 9. The CDR3 is 14 amino acids. CDR3 sequence: CASPTGNSGNTIYF. CDR3 bases: TGTGCCAGTCCGACAGGGAACTCCGGAAACACCATATATTTT.

V is TRBV10-1 and J is TRBJ1-4, with a possible D match to TRBD1 (6 bases). This CDR3 is built from 14 residues. Per the germline V gene, CDR1 is WNHNN and CDR2 is SYGVQD (reference sequence). With 0 bases removed from V and 8 bases from J, the gap between germline ends came to 10 bases. The DNA for the CDR3 is TGCGCCAGCAGTGAGTCACAGGGTGGGGAAAAACTGTTTTTT. It specifies CASSESQGGEKLFF.

This clone has only one observation. In DNA, the CDR3 is TGTGCCAGCTCACCAGGGGGCGCGGGCACTGAAGCTTTCTTT. Protein: CASSPGGAGTEAFF. V and J are TRBV18 and TRBJ1-1, with a tentative D call TRBD1 (6 bases). V dropped 2 bases and J dropped 4 bases, with 11 bases sitting between them. Germline V gene sequence: CDR1 KGHSH, CDR2 LQKENI. The length of the CDR3 is 14 residues.

The CDR3 protein is CASSGDRLGQPQHF. CDR3 coding DNA: TGTGCCAGCAGCGGGGACAGATTAGGGCAGCCCCAGCATTTT. The rearrangement uses TRBV2 and TRBJ1-5; 7 bases match TRBD1. The CDR3 has 14 amino acids. CDR1 SNHLY and CDR2 FYNNEI come from the germline V gene. V dropped 6 bases and J dropped 7; count of bases not matched to a gene: 9. Together with reference TRBV2 and TRBJ1-5, the CDR3 gives the full variable domain: EPEVTQTPSHQVTQMGQEVILRCVPISNHLYFYWYRQILGQKVEFLVSFYNNEISEKSEIFDDQFSVERPDGSNFTLKIRSTKLEDSAMYFCASSGDRLGQPQHFGDGTRLSIL.

The CDR3 DNA sequence: TGTGCCAGCAGCCCGGACAGAGGAAACACCATATATTTT. The encoded protein is CASSPDRGNTIYF. V gene TRBV11-2 combines with J gene TRBJ1-3; TRBD1 might be the D (6 bases). Germline assignment: CDR1 SGHAT and CDR2 FQNNGV. V lost 5 bases, J lost 4 bases, and 9 bases lay in between. CDR3 size: 13 residues.

The V call is TRBV19, the J call TRBJ2-5, with D maybe TRBD2 (6 bases). Germline lookup yields CDR1 LNHDA and CDR2 SQIVND (reference sequence). This CDR3 region has 14 residues. Trimming took off 8 bases at V and 4 bases at J, with 17 bases between the two ends. CDR3 nucleotides: TGTGCCAGTCGCCCCGTGGGCGGGACAGAGACCCAGTACTTC. It codes for CASRPVGGTETQYF.

The genes are TRBV28 and TRBJ1-2; 9 nucleotides line up with TRBD1. The germline V gene has CDR1 MDHEN and CDR2 SYDVKM. This CDR3 has 14 residues. V dropped 3 bases and J dropped 4; count of bases not matched to a gene: 3. This CDR3 is CASSLVQGAYGYTF. The CDR3 nucleotides are TGTGCCAGCAGTTTGGTACAGGGGGCCTATGGCTACACCTTC.

The chain combines TRBV5-1 with TRBJ1-5, with D unclear. The CDR3 runs to 13 residues. Trimming stripped 0 bases from V and 3 bases from J, with 4 bases between. Germline CDR1 is SGHRS and CDR2 is YFSETQ. CDR3 protein: CASSLDNNQPQHF. CDR3 nucleotide sequence: TGCGCCAGCAGCTTGGACAACAATCAGCCCCAGCATTTT.

This clone was found a few times. The genes are TRBV6-5 and TRBJ1-1, with no clear D. This CDR3 is 15 amino acids long. Trimming left V 0 bases short and J 4 bases short, with 12 bases between. Germline CDR1 MNHEY, CDR2 SVGAGI. CDR3 amino acids: CASSYSVQPPTEAFF. The CDR3 nucleotides read TGTGCCAGCAGTTACTCAGTACAGCCGCCCACTGAAGCTTTCTTT.

V gene TRBV6-5 combines with J gene TRBJ1-3, with TRBD1 identical over 9 bases. The V and J ends lost 7 bases and 5 bases, in that order; junction bases with no gene match: 6. The CDR3 runs to 14 residues. Germline CDR1 reads MNHEY; CDR2 reads SVGAGI. CDR3 sequence reads: CASTEGQGRNTIYF. The CDR3 nucleotides read TGTGCCAGCACCGAGGGACAGGGCAGAAACACCATATATTTT.

The chain is built from TRBV3-1 (or the pseudogene TRBV3-2) and TRBJ2-3; 11 positions match TRBD2. Unmatched junction bases numbered 5, after V lost 6 bases and J lost 3 bases. Germline V gene data show CDR1 as LGHDT and CDR2 as YNNKEL (reference sequence). CDR3 length equals 15 residues. Here the CDR3 DNA reads TGTGCCAGCAGTCCGACTAGCGGGGCAACAGATACGCAGTATTTT. Its protein product is CASSPTSGATDTQYF.

The chain combines TRBV30 with TRBJ2-5; 7 bases agree with TRBD1. CDR1 GTSNPN and CDR2 SVGIG come from the germline V gene (reference sequence). CDR3 length: 12 residues. V lost 5 bases to trimming and J lost 4 bases; unmatched junction nucleotides: 4. Written as DNA, the CDR3 is TGTGCCTGGCAGGGGGTAGGAGAGACCCAGTACTTC. Translating it yields CAWQGVGETQYF.

This chain's CDR3 is CSAGSSYEQYF. CDR3 nucleotide sequence: TGCAGTGCCGGGAGCTCCTACGAGCAGTACTTC. The chain couples TRBV20-1 to TRBJ2-7, with D perhaps matching TRBD2 (6 bases). Germline assignment: CDR1 DFQATT and CDR2 SNEGSKA (reference sequence). The germline V and J ends were trimmed by 6 bases and 0 bases, with 6 bases remaining between them. CDR3 length equals 11 residues.

The V and J genes are TRBV10-3 and TRBJ1-1; 7 bases are a match to TRBD1. Germline V gene data show CDR1 as ENHRY and CDR2 as SYGVKD. The CDR3 extends over 12 amino acids. The V and J ends lost 4 bases and 7 bases, in that order; junction bases with no gene match: 3. The CDR3 nucleotides read TGTGCCATCAGTGCAGGGGGAAATGAAGCTTTCTTT. It yields the protein CAISAGGNEAFF.

The gene calls are TRBV18 and TRBJ2-7; TRBD1 matches at 9 bases. The CDR3 has 14 amino acids. Trimming cost V 4 bases and J 0 bases; bases outside gene matches: 1. Germline V CDR1 and CDR2: KGHSH, LQKENI. The CDR3 loop reads CASSQGQGSYEQYF. CDR3 nucleotides: TGTGCCAGCTCACAGGGACAGGGCTCCTACGAGCAGTACTTC.

This rearrangement joins TRBV19 to TRBJ2-7, with D perhaps matching TRBD1 (6 bases). Germline values: CDR1 LNHDA, CDR2 SQIVND (reference sequence). This CDR3 is built from 14 residues. Trimming took 6 bases from V and 0 from J, leaving 12 bases between them. CDR3 in amino acids: CASSRTASSYEQYF. The DNA for the CDR3 is TGTGCCAGTAGCAGGACAGCTAGCTCCTACGAGCAGTACTTC.

The chain combines TRBV19 with TRBJ1-5; 9 bases fit TRBD1. There are 15 residues in the CDR3. CDR1 and CDR2 from the germline V gene are LNHDA and SQIVND (reference sequence). J lost 7 bases, V lost 3 bases, and 7 bases had no gene match. CDR3 region: CASSIGTGYQQPQHF. The CDR3 DNA reads TGTGCCAGTAGTATTGGGACAGGGTATCAGCAGCCCCAGCATTTT.

This clone was recorded a few times. The rearrangement joins TRBV5-6 to TRBJ1-3, with D tentatively TRBD1 (6 bases). CDR3 length equals 14 residues. CDR1 and CDR2 from the germline V gene are SGHDT and YYEEEE. The ends were cut back, 4 bases at V and 6 bases at J, with 14 bases in the middle. DNA of the CDR3: TGTGCCAGCAGCCAGGGGCAGGGAGCAAACACCATATATTTT. It translates to CASSQGQGANTIYF. Full variable domain (outside the CDR3, taken from reference TRBV5-6 and TRBJ1-3): DAGVTQSPTHLIKTRGQQVTLRCSPKSGHDTVSWYQQALGQGPQFIFQYYEEEERQRGNFPDRFSGHQFPNYSSELNVNALLLGDSALYLCASSQGQGANTIYFGEGSWLTVV.

This chain connects TRBV12-3 or TRBV12-4 to TRBJ1-1; D perhaps matches TRBD1 (5 bases). Deletions cut 7 bases from V and 2 bases from J, with 11 bases between. The CDR3 extends over 13 amino acids. In nucleotides, the CDR3 is TGTGCCAGCAAATTTCAGGGAAACACTGAAGCTTTCTTT. Encoded protein: CASKFQGNTEAFF.

The chain uses TRBV23-1 and TRBJ1-1; a possible D gene is TRBD1 (6 bases). TRBV23-1 is identified as an open reading frame with a role that is uncertain. This CDR3 has 16 residues. Trimming took 6 bases from V and 0 from J, leaving 17 bases between them. This CDR3 is CASSLKGENMNTEAFF. CDR3 bases: TGCGCCAGCAGCCTGAAGGGGGAGAACATGAACACTGAAGCTTTCTTT.